The clone carrying this T cell receptor (beta chain) was counted a few times. Its target is unknown. V lost 7 bases and J lost 0; bases outside the gene matches: 6. CDR1 and CDR2 (germline): LGHNT, FRNRAP. This CDR3 is built from 15 residues. Primers included in the PCR were 60 Vbeta and 13 Jbeta primers. The protocol was immunoSEQ multiplex PCR, while the TCRdb copy is restricted to in-frame clones and leaves out a portion. The repertoire holds tens of thousands of clones, with 75% as singletons. This entry belongs to a study of cytomegalovirus exposure and HLA in healthy donors. The study, taken as a whole, reports: Altogether, some 160 TCR beta chains were recorded as cytomegalovirus-associated. A later analysis found most CMV-associated TCR beta chains apparently HLA-restricted.

Sequencing used PBMCs. This chain links TRBV12-5 with TRBJ2-1, with 7 bases that match TRBD1. The receptor was isolated from a middle-aged man in good health and CMV-seronegative. CDR3: CASAPGQSSYNEQFF. CDR3 DNA sequence: TGTGCTAGTGCACCGGGACAGAGCTCCTACAATGAGCAGTTCTTC.